The present T cell receptor (beta chain) was sequenced within a study of shared clonotypes between healthy human individuals. A remark on this clone: As yet, its antigen is unknown. A read error may account for a junction end that differs from germline.

Study observations and caveats: Relative to memory subsets, naive subsets generally showed larger estimated richness.

The DNA input per sorted-subset replicate PCR was 200 ng, corresponding to around 28,000 T cell genomes. Sequenced by immunoSEQ multiplex PCR; TCRdb stores in-frame clones only, minus some. The sample gives millions of clones, about 95% of which show up once; 0.9% to 1.4% is in the top ten. Positively selected for CCR7, the CD45RO-negative cells used as naive CD8 cells excluded terminally differentiated effector memory CD45RA+ cells. Sequencing used naive CD8+ T cells sorted from blood. This clonotype was obtained from a man between 18 and 35 years old in good health.

The CDR3 is CAWSTKSPDYEQHF. The CDR3 bases are TGTGCCTGGAGTACTAAGAGTCCTGACTACGAGCAGCACTTC. The V gene is TRBV30, the J gene TRBJ2-7; TRBD2 might be the D (5 bases). CDR3 size: 14 residues. In germline, CDR1 is GTSNPN, CDR2 SVGIG (reference sequence).